This T cell receptor (beta chain) appears in the sequencing data of a study of PD-1 blockade in classical Hodgkin lymphoma. The protocol was immunoSEQ multiplex PCR, while the TCRdb copy is restricted to in-frame clones and leaves out a portion. The sample contains 20,000 to 25,000 clones, 80% of which appear only once. Described time point: cycle 4 day 1 (C4D1), after 6 weeks of nivolumab. Exposure to brentuximab vedotin varied, and each patient had relapsed following autologous stem cell transplantation. Out of thawed PBMCs, magnetic negative selection purified CD4+ T cells. The CDR3 totals 15 residues. CDR1 and CDR2 (germline): MNHNS, SASEGT. Deletions cut 2 bases from V and 6 bases from J, with 16 bases between.

The sequence derives from a human donor with classical Hodgkin lymphoma. The chain uses TRBV6-1 and TRBJ2-5; possibly TRBD1 or TRBD2 for D (5 bases each). The sequenced sample was CD4+ T cells from blood, obtained before the fourth cycle of nivolumab. The CDR3 is CASSEPGRVEKTQYF. CDR3 DNA: TGTGCCAGCAGTGAACCGGGGCGGGTCGAGAAGACCCAGTACTTC.